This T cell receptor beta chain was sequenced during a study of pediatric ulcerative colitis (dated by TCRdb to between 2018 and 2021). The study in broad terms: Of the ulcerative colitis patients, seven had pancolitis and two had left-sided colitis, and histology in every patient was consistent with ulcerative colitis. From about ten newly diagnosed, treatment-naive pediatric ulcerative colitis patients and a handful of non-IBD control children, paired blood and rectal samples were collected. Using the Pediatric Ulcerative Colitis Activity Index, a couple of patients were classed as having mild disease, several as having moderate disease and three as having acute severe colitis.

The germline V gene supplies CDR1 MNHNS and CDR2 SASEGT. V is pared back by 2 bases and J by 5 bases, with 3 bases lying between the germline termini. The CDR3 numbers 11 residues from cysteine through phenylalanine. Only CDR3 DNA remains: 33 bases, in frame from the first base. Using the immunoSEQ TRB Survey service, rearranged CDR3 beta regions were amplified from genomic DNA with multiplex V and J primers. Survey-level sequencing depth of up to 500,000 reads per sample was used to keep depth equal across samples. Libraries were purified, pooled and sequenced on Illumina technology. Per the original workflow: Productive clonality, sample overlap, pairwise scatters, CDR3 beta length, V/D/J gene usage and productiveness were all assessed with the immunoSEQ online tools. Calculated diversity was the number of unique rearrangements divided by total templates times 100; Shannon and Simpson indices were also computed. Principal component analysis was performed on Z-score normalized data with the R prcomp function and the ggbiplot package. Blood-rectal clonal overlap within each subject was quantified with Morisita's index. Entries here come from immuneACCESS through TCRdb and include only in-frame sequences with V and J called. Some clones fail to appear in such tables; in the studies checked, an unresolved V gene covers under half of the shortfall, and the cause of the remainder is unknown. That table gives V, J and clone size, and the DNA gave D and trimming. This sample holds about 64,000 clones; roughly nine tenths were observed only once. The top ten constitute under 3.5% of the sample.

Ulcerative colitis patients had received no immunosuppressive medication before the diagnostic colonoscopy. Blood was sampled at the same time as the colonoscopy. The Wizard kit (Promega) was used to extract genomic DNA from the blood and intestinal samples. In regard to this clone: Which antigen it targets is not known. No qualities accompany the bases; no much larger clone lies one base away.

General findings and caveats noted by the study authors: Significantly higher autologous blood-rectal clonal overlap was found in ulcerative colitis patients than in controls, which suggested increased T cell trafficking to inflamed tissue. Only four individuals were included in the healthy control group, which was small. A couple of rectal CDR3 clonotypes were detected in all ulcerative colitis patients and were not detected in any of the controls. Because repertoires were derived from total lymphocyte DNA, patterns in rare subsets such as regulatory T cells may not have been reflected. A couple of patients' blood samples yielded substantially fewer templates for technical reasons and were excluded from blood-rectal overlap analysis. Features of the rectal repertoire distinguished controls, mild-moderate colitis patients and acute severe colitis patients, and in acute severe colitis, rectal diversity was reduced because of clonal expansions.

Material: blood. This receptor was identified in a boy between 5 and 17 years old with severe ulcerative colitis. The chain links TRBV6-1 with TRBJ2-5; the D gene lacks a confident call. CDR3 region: CASSEYETQYF. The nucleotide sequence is TGTGCCAGCAGTGAATACGAGACCCAGTACTTC.